The sequence of this TCR beta chain was determined in a study of shared clonotypes between healthy human individuals. The CDR3 is 17 amino acids. The trim removed 7 bases at V and 6 bases at J, leaving 14 bases unmatched. CDR1 is PRHDT, CDR2 FYEKMQ, per germline (reference sequence). Naivety among CD8 cells was defined by CD45RO negativity and positive CCR7 selection, thereby excluding terminally differentiated effector memory CD45RA+ cells. General study points: Approximately 4.6% of naive CD4 clonotypes were common to a few donors. Non-shared clonotypes had lower generation probabilities than clonotypes shared by all four sorted-subset donors.

This clone appeared a few times. Its antigen is currently unknown. Profiled with immunoSEQ multiplex PCR; TCRdb holds only in-frame clones, not every one. This sample has under 700,000 clones; 90% to 95% occur once, and the top ten carry about 0.11%. The receptor was isolated from a woman in her twenties or thirties in good health. Sample: naive CD8+ T cells sorted from blood. This chain connects TRBV13 to TRBJ2-2; 10 bases agree with TRBD2. The CDR3 is CASTLLAGTPGAGELFF. DNA for the CDR3: TGTGCCAGCACATTACTAGCGGGAACCCCAGGCGCCGGGGAGCTGTTTTTT.